This is a list of T cell receptor beta chains from one sample in a study of Graves' ophthalmopathy and Graves' hyperthyroidism. From the multiplex PCR reads, TCRdb called clonotypes with MiXCR, one entry per CDR3 protein. The table records about 420,000 distinct CDR3 sequences, around 21% of them present only once. Sequencing was done on a sample of peripheral blood. The receptors originated from a young woman with stable Graves' hyperthyroidism. CDR3s include the opening cysteine and the closing phenylalanine or tryptophan. Each record gives: clone size, D gene, V gene, J gene, CDR3 DNA, CDR3 protein. The D gene is left open where the match is weak. Clone size is shown for a subset of rows, as once, few, many or a class of expanded clone.

abundance: -
d_gene: TRBD1
v_gene: TRBV6-5
j_gene: TRBJ2-7
CDR3nt: TGTGCCAGCAGTTACGAGGGACAGAGACTGGAGCAGTACTTC
CDR3aa: CASSYEGQRLEQYF

abundance: many
d_gene: TRBD1
v_gene: TRBV28
j_gene: TRBJ2-7
CDR3nt: TGTGCCAGCAGTTTAGGGGACAGGTTCGTGGAGCAGTACTTC
CDR3aa: CASSLGDRFVEQYF

abundance: many
d_gene: TRBD2
v_gene: TRBV5-6
j_gene: TRBJ2-5
CDR3nt: TGTGCCAGCAGCAAGGGACTAGCGGGAACCTCCGGCGAGACCCAGTACTTC
CDR3aa: CASSKGLAGTSGETQYF

abundance: many
d_gene: -
v_gene: TRBV6-5
j_gene: TRBJ2-1
CDR3nt: TGTGCCAGCAGTTACGGAAGTTTAGATGAGCAGTTCTTC
CDR3aa: CASSYGSLDEQFF

abundance: -
d_gene: TRBD2
v_gene: TRBV7-2
j_gene: TRBJ2-5
CDR3nt: TGTGCCAGCAGCAAATCCGGGACTAGCGACGAGACCCAGTACTTC
CDR3aa: CASSKSGTSDETQYF

abundance: -
d_gene: -
v_gene: TRBV28
j_gene: TRBJ1-1
CDR3nt: TGTGCCAGCAGTTATCCCCCACGAGGGGGCACTGAAGCTTTCTTT
CDR3aa: CASSYPPRGGTEAFF

abundance: many
d_gene: -
v_gene: TRBV28
j_gene: TRBJ2-7
CDR3nt: TGTGCCAGCAGTAAGGGGACACTGCTGAGCTCCTACGAGCAGTACTTC
CDR3aa: CASSKGTLLSSYEQYF

abundance: -
d_gene: -
v_gene: TRBV27
j_gene: TRBJ2-3
CDR3nt: TGTGCCAGCAGACTGACAGGCACAGATACGCAGTATTTT
CDR3aa: CASRLTGTDTQYF

abundance: many
d_gene: TRBD1
v_gene: TRBV6-1
j_gene: TRBJ2-5
CDR3nt: TGTGCCAGCAGTGAACACAGGGGCCTGAGGGAGACCCAGTACTTC
CDR3aa: CASSEHRGLRETQYF

abundance: few
d_gene: TRBD2
v_gene: TRBV2
j_gene: TRBJ2-5
CDR3nt: TGTGCCAGCAGTGAAGCGCTGTTAGCGGGATTACAAGAGACCCAGTACTTC
CDR3aa: CASSEALLAGLQETQYF

abundance: many
d_gene: -
v_gene: TRBV2
j_gene: TRBJ1-1
CDR3nt: TGTGCCAGCAGTGAAGAAAGTGAAGCTCTCTTT
CDR3aa: CASSEESEALF

abundance: -
d_gene: -
v_gene: TRBV3-1
j_gene: TRBJ1-2
CDR3nt: TGTGCCAGCAGCCGGTCGGACTGGAACTTTGGTGGCTACACCTTC
CDR3aa: CASSRSDWNFGGYTF

abundance: -
d_gene: TRBD1
v_gene: TRBV4-1
j_gene: TRBJ2-7
CDR3nt: TGCGCCAGCAGCCCCCGAGGGGGCAGCGTCCCCTACGAGCAGTACTTC
CDR3aa: CASSPRGGSVPYEQYF

abundance: few
d_gene: -
v_gene: TRBV10-1
j_gene: TRBJ2-5
CDR3nt: TGCGCCCGCGCGGGACAGCCAAAAGAGACCCAGTACTTC
CDR3aa: CARAGQPKETQYF

abundance: few
d_gene: -
v_gene: TRBV18
j_gene: TRBJ1-2
CDR3nt: TGTGCCAGCTCACCACCCAATACCCCCAGGGGTTACTATGGCTACACCTTC
CDR3aa: CASSPPNTPRGYYGYTF

abundance: many
d_gene: TRBD2
v_gene: TRBV20-1
j_gene: TRBJ2-5
CDR3nt: TGCAGTGCTAGAAGGACTAGCGTACAAGAGACCCAGTACTTC
CDR3aa: CSARRTSVQETQYF

abundance: many
d_gene: -
v_gene: TRBV7-9
j_gene: TRBJ2-7
CDR3nt: TGTGCCAGCAGCGCCGGGACGGTAAGCTCCTACGAGCAGTACTTC
CDR3aa: CASSAGTVSSYEQYF

abundance: many
d_gene: -
v_gene: TRBV20-1
j_gene: TRBJ2-2
CDR3nt: TGCAGTGCTGGACCACGCGACGGGGAGCTGTTTTTT
CDR3aa: CSAGPRDGELFF

abundance: -
d_gene: -
v_gene: TRBV20-1
j_gene: TRBJ2-1
CDR3nt: TGCAGTGCCACGACAGGGGAAGCGGGAACGTTGTCCAATGAGCAGTTCTTC
CDR3aa: CSATTGEAGTLSNEQFF

abundance: -
d_gene: -
v_gene: TRBV12-3/TRBV12-4
j_gene: TRBJ1-1
CDR3nt: TGTGCCATCGCCCGGGGCACCGCAAGCACTGAAGCTTTCTTT
CDR3aa: CAIARGTASTEAFF

abundance: many
d_gene: -
v_gene: TRBV7-2
j_gene: TRBJ1-1
CDR3nt: TGTGCCAGCAGCTTAAGCAATGCCAGGCCCGATGAAGCTTTCTTT
CDR3aa: CASSLSNARPDEAFF

abundance: many
d_gene: TRBD2
v_gene: TRBV20-1
j_gene: TRBJ2-7
CDR3nt: TGCAGTGCTAATGCGGGAGTAGGGACCTACGAGCAGTACTTC
CDR3aa: CSANAGVGTYEQYF

abundance: many
d_gene: TRBD1
v_gene: TRBV12-3/TRBV12-4
j_gene: TRBJ1-1
CDR3nt: TGTGCCAGCAGTCTCGGGACAGTGGGCACTGAAGCTTTCTTT
CDR3aa: CASSLGTVGTEAFF

abundance: few
d_gene: TRBD1
v_gene: TRBV6-1
j_gene: TRBJ2-7
CDR3nt: TGTGCCAGCAGCACAGGGACAGGGCCGTTCTACGAGCAGTACTTC
CDR3aa: CASSTGTGPFYEQYF

abundance: -
d_gene: -
v_gene: TRBV5-4
j_gene: TRBJ2-7
CDR3nt: TGTGCCAGCAGCCGGGGAGGGGGGCTAGGCTACGAGCAGTACTTC
CDR3aa: CASSRGGGLGYEQYF

abundance: many
d_gene: -
v_gene: TRBV19
j_gene: TRBJ1-1
CDR3nt: TGTGCCAGTAGTCGTGCGACTGAAGCTTTCTTT
CDR3aa: CASSRATEAFF

abundance: few
d_gene: TRBD1
v_gene: TRBV20-1
j_gene: TRBJ2-5
CDR3nt: TGCAGTGCCAACAGGGGGCCGGGGGAGACCCAGTACTTC
CDR3aa: CSANRGPGETQYF

abundance: many
d_gene: TRBD2
v_gene: TRBV28
j_gene: TRBJ2-5
CDR3nt: TGTGCCAGCAGTTGGATAAGCGGGAGGGCCGTGGTGACCCAGTACTTC
CDR3aa: CASSWISGRAVVTQYF

abundance: -
d_gene: TRBD1
v_gene: TRBV12-3/TRBV12-4
j_gene: TRBJ1-2
CDR3nt: TGTGCCAGCAGACCTACGGACAGGGGAGCTAACTATGGCTACACCTTC
CDR3aa: CASRPTDRGANYGYTF

abundance: many
d_gene: -
v_gene: TRBV6-2/TRBV6-3
j_gene: TRBJ1-2
CDR3nt: TGTGCCAGCAGTTACTCTGCAGATTCTAACTATGGCTACACCTTC
CDR3aa: CASSYSADSNYGYTF

abundance: few
d_gene: -
v_gene: TRBV19
j_gene: TRBJ2-2
CDR3nt: TGTGCCAGTAGTCTCCTGAGGGCCCTTAACACCGGGGAGCTGTTTTTT
CDR3aa: CASSLLRALNTGELFF

abundance: many
d_gene: -
v_gene: TRBV19
j_gene: TRBJ1-5
CDR3nt: TGTGCCAGTAAAGACAGGCGCGGTCAGCCCCAGCATTTT
CDR3aa: CASKDRRGQPQHF

abundance: many
d_gene: -
v_gene: TRBV6-5
j_gene: TRBJ1-2
CDR3nt: TGTGCCAGCAGTTATGGAGTCGGCCCTCACTATGGCTACACCTTC
CDR3aa: CASSYGVGPHYGYTF

abundance: once
d_gene: -
v_gene: TRBV2
j_gene: TRBJ1-2
CDR3nt: TGTGCCAGCAGTGAAGCTGCCAGGGCCTATGGCTACACCTTC
CDR3aa: CASSEAARAYGYTF

abundance: many
d_gene: -
v_gene: TRBV28
j_gene: TRBJ2-7
CDR3nt: TGTGCCAGCAGTTTTGTAGGGGGTCCTGTCTACGAGCAGTACTTC
CDR3aa: CASSFVGGPVYEQYF

abundance: many
d_gene: -
v_gene: TRBV11-2
j_gene: TRBJ2-7
CDR3nt: TGTGCCAGCGGAACGAGAAGCTCCTACGAGCAGTACTTC
CDR3aa: CASGTRSSYEQYF

abundance: few
d_gene: TRBD1
v_gene: TRBV5-6
j_gene: TRBJ2-7
CDR3nt: TGTGCCAGCAGCAACCGGGACAGGGGTTTCTACGAGCAGTACTTC
CDR3aa: CASSNRDRGFYEQYF

abundance: many
d_gene: -
v_gene: TRBV10-2
j_gene: TRBJ1-1
CDR3nt: TGCGCCAGCAGTGAGGGGGGTAGAGCTTTCTTT
CDR3aa: CASSEGGRAFF

abundance: -
d_gene: -
v_gene: TRBV10-3
j_gene: TRBJ1-2
CDR3nt: TGTGCCACCCTCCCGCAGGGCCAGTGGAGCTATGGCTACACCTTC
CDR3aa: CATLPQGQWSYGYTF

abundance: many
d_gene: -
v_gene: TRBV18
j_gene: TRBJ1-1
CDR3nt: TGTGCCAGCTCACCACGAGCCGATAACACTGAAGCTTTCTTT
CDR3aa: CASSPRADNTEAFF

abundance: once
d_gene: -
v_gene: TRBV12-3/TRBV12-4
j_gene: TRBJ1-5
CDR3nt: TGTGCCAGCAGTCCCGGGGATAGCCATCAGCCCCAGCATTTT
CDR3aa: CASSPGDSHQPQHF

abundance: many
d_gene: -
v_gene: TRBV6-2/TRBV6-3
j_gene: TRBJ2-7
CDR3nt: TGTGCCAGCAGATTCCGGGGTGACTACGAGCAGTACTTC
CDR3aa: CASRFRGDYEQYF

abundance: many
d_gene: -
v_gene: TRBV20-1
j_gene: TRBJ1-2
CDR3nt: TGCAGTGCCCTCCCCTTGGATGGCTACACCTTC
CDR3aa: CSALPLDGYTF

abundance: -
d_gene: TRBD2
v_gene: TRBV13
j_gene: TRBJ2-3
CDR3nt: TGTGCCAGCCCTAGCGGGAGGAGGGGGACCCCAGATACGCAGTATTTT
CDR3aa: CASPSGRRGTPDTQYF

abundance: -
d_gene: -
v_gene: TRBV5-1
j_gene: TRBJ1-1
CDR3nt: TGCGCCAGCAGCTTACAGCCCATGAACACTGAAGCTTTCTTT
CDR3aa: CASSLQPMNTEAFF

abundance: -
d_gene: TRBD1
v_gene: TRBV6-1
j_gene: TRBJ1-6
CDR3nt: TGTGCCAGCCGGACAGGGGAGGGCAGCTATAATTCACCCCTCCACTTT
CDR3aa: CASRTGEGSYNSPLHF

abundance: many
d_gene: -
v_gene: TRBV30
j_gene: TRBJ1-6
CDR3nt: TGTGCCTGGAGGAACAGCAATAATTCACCCCTCCACTTT
CDR3aa: CAWRNSNNSPLHF

abundance: many
d_gene: TRBD2
v_gene: TRBV10-3
j_gene: TRBJ2-7
CDR3nt: TGTGCCATCAGTTCGGGACTAGACTCCTACGAGCAGTACTTC
CDR3aa: CAISSGLDSYEQYF

abundance: -
d_gene: -
v_gene: TRBV6-1
j_gene: TRBJ2-7
CDR3nt: TGTGCCAGCAGTGAAGTGTTAGGGGGAAGATTCGAGCAGTACTTC
CDR3aa: CASSEVLGGRFEQYF

abundance: many
d_gene: TRBD1
v_gene: TRBV9
j_gene: TRBJ1-2
CDR3nt: TGTGCCAGCAGCTCTACCCGACTGACAGGGGTGGGTAACTATGGCTACACCTTC
CDR3aa: CASSSTRLTGVGNYGYTF

abundance: many
d_gene: -
v_gene: TRBV20-1
j_gene: TRBJ1-5
CDR3nt: TGCAGTGCTGGGGGGGGGCGTGGACAGCCCCAGCATTTT
CDR3aa: CSAGGGRGQPQHF

abundance: -
d_gene: -
v_gene: TRBV7-9
j_gene: TRBJ2-7
CDR3nt: TGTGCCAGCAGCCCCACTTCCCGGCAGTACTACGAGCAGTACTTC
CDR3aa: CASSPTSRQYYEQYF

abundance: -
d_gene: -
v_gene: TRBV9
j_gene: TRBJ1-3
CDR3nt: TGTGCCAGCGACGGAGGGGCTCAAGGTGGAAACACCATATATTTT
CDR3aa: CASDGGAQGGNTIYF